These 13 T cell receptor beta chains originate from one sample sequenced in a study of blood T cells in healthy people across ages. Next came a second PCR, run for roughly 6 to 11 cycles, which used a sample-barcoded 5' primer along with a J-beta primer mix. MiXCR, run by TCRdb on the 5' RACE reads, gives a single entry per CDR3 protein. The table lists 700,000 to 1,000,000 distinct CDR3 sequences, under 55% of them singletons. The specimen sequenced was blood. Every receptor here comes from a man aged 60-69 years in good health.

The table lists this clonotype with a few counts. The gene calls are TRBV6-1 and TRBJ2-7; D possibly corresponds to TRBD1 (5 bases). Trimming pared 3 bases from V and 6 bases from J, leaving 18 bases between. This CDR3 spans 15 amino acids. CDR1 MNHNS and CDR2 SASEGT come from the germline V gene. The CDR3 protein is CASSEPGSRNGEQYF. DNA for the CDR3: TGTGCCAGCAGTGAGCCAGGGTCACGGAACGGCGAGCAGTACTTC.

The CDR3 bases are TGTGCCACCACCAGGGACCGGGCGAGTGGCTACACCTTC. The encoded protein is CATTRDRASGYTF. The rearrangement links TRBV28 to TRBJ1-2; possibly TRBD1 for D (5 bases). This CDR3 has 13 amino acids. V gave up 10 bases and J gave up 7 bases, with 19 bases separating them. Germline V lookup: CDR1 MDHEN, CDR2 SYDVKM.

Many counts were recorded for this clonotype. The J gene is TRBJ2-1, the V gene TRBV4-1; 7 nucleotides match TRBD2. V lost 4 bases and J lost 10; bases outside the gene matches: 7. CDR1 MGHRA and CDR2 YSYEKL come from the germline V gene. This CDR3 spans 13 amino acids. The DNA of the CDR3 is TGCGCCAGCAGCCTCCTAGCGGAGGGAGAGCAGTTCTTC. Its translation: CASSLLAEGEQFF.

Written as DNA, the CDR3 is TGCGCCAGCAGCTTTGCCCTACGAGACGAGCAGTACTTC. Translation gives CASSFALRDEQYF. The chain employs TRBV5-1 and TRBJ2-5; D unresolved. The J call may be in error: the DNA end matches TRBJ2-7 better. The CDR3 has 13 amino acids. Germline V lookup: CDR1 SGHRS, CDR2 YFSETQ.

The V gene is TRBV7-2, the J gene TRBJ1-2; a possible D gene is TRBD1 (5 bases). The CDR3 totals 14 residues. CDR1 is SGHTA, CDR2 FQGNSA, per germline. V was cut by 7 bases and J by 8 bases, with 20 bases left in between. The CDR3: CASTRAGTFVGYTF. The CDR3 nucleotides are TGTGCCAGCACCCGAGCCGGGACCTTTGTGGGCTACACCTTC.

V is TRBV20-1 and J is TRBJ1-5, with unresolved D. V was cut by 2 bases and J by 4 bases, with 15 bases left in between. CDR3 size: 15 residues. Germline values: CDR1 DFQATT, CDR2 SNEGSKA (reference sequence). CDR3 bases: TGCAGTGCTAGAACTCCAGGTGGAGAAAATCAGCCCCAGCATTTT. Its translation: CSARTPGGENQPQHF.

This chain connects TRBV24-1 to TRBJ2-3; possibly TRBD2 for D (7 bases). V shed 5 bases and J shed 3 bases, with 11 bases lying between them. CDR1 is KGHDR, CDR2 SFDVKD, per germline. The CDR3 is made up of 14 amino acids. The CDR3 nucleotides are TGTGCCACCAGTGCCCGGGGGGCAACAGATACGCAGTATTTT. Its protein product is CATSARGATDTQYF.

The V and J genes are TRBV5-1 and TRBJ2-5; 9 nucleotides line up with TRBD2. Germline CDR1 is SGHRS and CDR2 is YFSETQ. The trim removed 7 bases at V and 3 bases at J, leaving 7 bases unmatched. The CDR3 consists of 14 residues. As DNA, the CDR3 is TGCGCCAGCGCTAACGGCGGGGGGGAAGAGACCCAGTACTTC. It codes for CASANGGGEETQYF.

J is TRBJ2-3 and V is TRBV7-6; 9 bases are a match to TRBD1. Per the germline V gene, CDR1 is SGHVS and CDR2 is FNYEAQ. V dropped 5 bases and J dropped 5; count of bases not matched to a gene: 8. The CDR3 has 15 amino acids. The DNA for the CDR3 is TGTGCCAGCAGCGGAAGACAGGGGGTGGGAGATACGCAGTATTTT. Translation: CASSGRQGVGDTQYF.

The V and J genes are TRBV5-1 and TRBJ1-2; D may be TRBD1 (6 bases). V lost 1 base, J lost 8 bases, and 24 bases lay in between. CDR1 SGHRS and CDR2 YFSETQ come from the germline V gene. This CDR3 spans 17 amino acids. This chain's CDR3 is CASSLFAGTVNRDGYTF. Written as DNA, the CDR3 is TGCGCCAGCAGCTTGTTCGCCGGAACCGTAAACAGGGACGGCTACACCTTC.

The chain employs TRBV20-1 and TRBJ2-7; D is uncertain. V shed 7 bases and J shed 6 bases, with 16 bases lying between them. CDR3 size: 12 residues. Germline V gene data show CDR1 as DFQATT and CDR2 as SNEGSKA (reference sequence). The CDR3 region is CSVNTRSREQYF. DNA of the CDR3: TGCAGTGTAAACACACGGAGTCGCGAGCAGTACTTC.

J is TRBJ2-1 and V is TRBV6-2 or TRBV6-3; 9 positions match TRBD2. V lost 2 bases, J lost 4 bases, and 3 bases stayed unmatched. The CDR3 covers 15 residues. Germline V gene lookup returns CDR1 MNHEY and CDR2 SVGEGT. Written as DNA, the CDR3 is TGTGCCAGCAGTTACATCAGCGGGGGGTACAATGAGCAGTTCTTC. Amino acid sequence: CASSYISGGYNEQFF.

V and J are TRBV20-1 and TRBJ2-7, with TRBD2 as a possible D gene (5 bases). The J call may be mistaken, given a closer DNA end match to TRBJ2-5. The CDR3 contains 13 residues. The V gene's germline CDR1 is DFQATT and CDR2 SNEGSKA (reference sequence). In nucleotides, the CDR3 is TGCAGTGCCCCGGGAAAAGAGGGAGAGACCCAGTACTTC. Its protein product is CSAPGKEGETQYF.